This T cell receptor (beta chain) was identified in a study of blood T cells in healthy people across ages. Study overall: Per two T cells, template switching captured roughly one barcoded beta molecule. Regarding the study as a whole: Whereas aged donors had fewer naive CD4+ cells, long-lived donors had more of them and higher diversity.

Looked up from germline, CDR1 is SGHTA and CDR2 is FQGNSA. The CDR3 covers 13 residues. The germline V and J ends were trimmed by 5 bases and 4 bases, with 10 bases remaining between them. A second roughly 6 to 12 cycle PCR used barcoded and J-beta primers. Every cDNA molecule carried a tag from a template-switch adaptor bearing 12 random nucleotides. MiXCR was run by TCRdb on the 5' RACE reads, yielding one entry per CDR3 protein. The sample yields about 670,000 distinct CDR3 sequences, about 43% seen once. This clonotype showed up many times. As yet, its antigen is unknown. This TCR was recovered from an elderly man in good health. The chain carries TRBV7-2 and TRBJ2-3; D remains ambiguous. The material sequenced was blood. CDR3 loop: CASSPRSADTQYF. Here the CDR3 DNA reads TGTGCCAGCAGCCCCCGGAGCGCAGATACGCAGTATTTT.